Sequencing of this T cell receptor beta chain was carried out in a study of response to subunit inactivated influenza vaccine. This clonotype was counted a few times. TCRdb re-called the RT-PCR reads with MiXCR, one entry per CDR3 protein. The profile shows about 500,000 distinct CDR3 sequences, 16% of them singletons. V trimming: 1 base; J trimming: 7 bases; junction bases outside the gene matches: 4. Per germline, CDR1 LNHDA and CDR2 SQIVND (reference sequence). This CDR3 is 14 amino acids long. This sequence was found in a man aged 50 to 75 who received an inactivated influenza vaccine. The specimen was CD4+ T cells sorted from PBMCs, collected roughly 24 months after vaccination. This chain joins TRBV19 and TRBJ1-2, with 9 nucleotides matching TRBD1. Here the CDR3 reads CASSIGTGALGYTF. The CDR3 nucleotides read TGTGCCAGTAGTATAGGGACAGGGGCGCTTGGCTACACCTTC.